The T cell receptor beta chain under discussion was sequenced for a study of post-analysis software for immune sequencing data. Notes on the study in general: Same-batch samples co-clustered strongly by F measure. Compared with controls, patients showed significantly lower normalized Chao1 diversity. In patients, about five TRBV segments were more frequent than in controls, with TRBV5-6, TRBV5-1 and TRBV20-1 among them.

The CDR3 spans 15 residues. Germline values: CDR1 MNHEY, CDR2 SVGAGI. V shed 8 bases, J shed 10 bases, and the junction held 14 bases outside the gene matches. On this clonotype itself: The antigen is unknown.

Sequencing libraries made from TCR beta cDNA carried unique molecular identifiers. Input populations of about 0.9 to 10 million T cells gave rise to around 500,000 cDNA molecules. TCRdb redid the calling of the PCR reads with MiXCR, one entry per CDR3 protein. Found here are about 160,000 distinct CDR3 sequences, around 36% of them singletons; the top ten hold 25% to 35%. The sequences come from blood, collected after autologous hematopoietic stem cell transplantation. The receptor comes from a girl aged 5 to 17 with multiple sclerosis. The chain recombines TRBV6-5 with TRBJ2-1; TRBD2 matches at 10 bases. The chain's CDR3 is CASQMTSGPGLEQFF. In DNA, the CDR3 is TGTGCCAGCCAGATGACTAGCGGGCCCGGCCTGGAGCAGTTCTTC.